Listed here are 17 T cell receptor beta chains from one sample, sequenced in a study of T-cell reconstitution after alpha-beta-depleted transplantation in children (dated by TCRdb to 2016 to 2017). Libraries were prepared through PCR. The run used an Illumina HiSeq 2500. To normalize quantification of the TCRbeta repertoire, the TCR libraries were built with molecular barcoding that relied on unique molecular identifiers. Through fastp at Q25 and MiXCR, TCRdb rebuilt clones from the public reads, retaining in-frame beta chains. Rows with a matching CDR3 protein are joined into one entry that keeps the most common DNA and genes. The sample data list 540,000 or so distinct CDR3 sequences, and approximately 22% of these were observed just once. The top ten clones comprise approximately 14% of the sample. The sample's treatment or condition label is to be understood as: allogeneic hematopoietic cell transplantation with graft depleted of TCRalphabeta T cells and CD19 B cells.

Sequencing was performed on PBMCs, mostly from graft donor cells, taken 360 days after TCRalphabeta/CD19-depleted stem cell transplant. The source is a boy under two years old who had a stem cell transplant for acute myeloid leukemia, so the T cells may come from the graft donor.

This clonotype has just a few counts. The chain has TRBV20-1 and TRBJ2-3; TRBD2 might be the D (5 bases). From germline, CDR1 is DFQATT and CDR2 SNEGSKA (reference sequence). CDR3 length: 11 amino acids. Between the trimmed V and J ends, which lost 3 bases and 9 bases, there was a span of 10 bases. CDR3 residues: CSASLAFTQYF. The CDR3 DNA sequence: TGCAGTGCTAGCCTAGCATTCACGCAGTATTTT.

This rearrangement joins TRBV7-2 to TRBJ1-2, with a possible D match to TRBD1 (5 bases). The V end lost 4 bases, the J end lost 6 bases, and 15 bases lay between the germline ends. The CDR3 totals 14 residues. CDR1 is SGHTA and CDR2 is FQGNSA in the germline V gene. CDR3 DNA: TGTGCCAGCAGCTGGTACGGCGGGGGGGATGGCTACACCTTC. Translated: CASSWYGGGDGYTF.

This clonotype has just a few counts. This chain uses TRBV20-1 with TRBJ1-5; 8 positions agree with TRBD1. CDR3 size: 14 residues. The V gene end was trimmed by 1 base and the J gene end by 4 bases; junction bases not matched to a gene: 3. The germline V gene encodes CDR1 DFQATT and CDR2 SNEGSKA (reference sequence). The DNA of the CDR3 is TGCAGTGCTAGAGCCACAGGGGGGAATCAGCCCCAGCATTTT. Translation gives CSARATGGNQPQHF.

This clonotype was detected ten times or more. The chain is built from TRBV24-1 and TRBJ2-7; maybe TRBD2 (5 bases). The V gene lost 3 bases and the J gene lost 11 bases, with 22 bases spanning the gap. This CDR3 has 15 amino acids. From germline, CDR1 is KGHDR and CDR2 SFDVKD. CDR3 nucleotide sequence: TGTGCCACCAGTGATGTGGACGCATTCCCGACGGGGAAGTACTTC. This gives the protein CATSDVDAFPTGKYF.

There are a few counts of this clonotype. The chain links TRBV30 to TRBJ2-1; D gene ambiguous. Germline assignment: CDR1 GTSNPN and CDR2 SVGIG (reference sequence). V lost 2 bases, J lost 6 bases, and 5 bases lay in between. The CDR3 runs 11 residues. The CDR3 nucleotides are TGTGCCTGGAGTCCACCCAATGAGCAGTTCTTC. Amino acid sequence: CAWSPPNEQFF.

This chain uses TRBV11-2 with TRBJ1-1, with TRBD1 as a possible D gene (5 bases). Germline V lookup: CDR1 SGHAT, CDR2 FQNNGV. The CDR3 contains 16 residues. Trimming removed 0 bases from V and 2 bases from J, with 13 bases in between. CDR3 DNA: TGTGCCAGCAGCTTAGATCGGGCAGGGCCCAACACTGAAGCTTTCTTT. It is translated as CASSLDRAGPNTEAFF.

This clonotype was detected only a few times. The chain carries TRBV10-2 and TRBJ1-1, with D possibly TRBD1 on 6 matching bases. The V and J ends lost 7 bases and 5 bases respectively, with 11 bases between them. Germline CDR1 and CDR2: WSHSY and SAAADI. The CDR3 has 12 amino acids. CDR3 in amino acids: CASTGARTEAFF. In nucleotides, the CDR3 is TGCGCCAGCACGGGGGCGCGGACTGAAGCTTTCTTT.

V gene TRBV15 combines with J gene TRBJ1-2; D is unclear. Trimming pared 8 bases from V and 6 bases from J, leaving 13 bases between. Germline CDR1 and CDR2: LNHNV and YYDKDF (reference sequence). The CDR3 has 12 residues. The CDR3 DNA sequence: TGTGCCACCGGGCCCAACCCTCATGGCTACACCTTC. The encoded protein is CATGPNPHGYTF.

V and J are TRBV5-1 and TRBJ1-1; D perhaps matches TRBD1 (5 bases). Germline lookup yields CDR1 SGHRS and CDR2 YFSETQ. The CDR3 consists of 16 residues. V was pared by 0 bases and J by 0 bases, with 12 bases between. The CDR3 coding sequence is TGCGCCAGCAGCTTGGATGCAGGGATCGTGAACACTGAAGCTTTCTTT. Its translation: CASSLDAGIVNTEAFF. The variable domain in full, with the rest retrieved from reference TRBV5-1 and TRBJ1-1, is KAGVTQTPRYLIKTRGQQVTLSCSPISGHRSVSWYQQTPGQGLQFLFEYFSETQRNKGNFPGRFSGRQFSNSRSEMNVSTLELGDSALYLCASSLDAGIVNTEAFFGQGTRLTVV.

In this sample, this clonotype turned up a few times. The rearrangement links TRBV20-1 to TRBJ2-3; D is possibly TRBD2 (6 bases). This CDR3 has 12 amino acids. Deletions cut 3 bases from V and 4 bases from J, with 8 bases between. Germline V gene sequence: CDR1 DFQATT, CDR2 SNEGSKA (reference sequence). The CDR3 nucleotides read TGCAGTGCTAGCCGGGACTCAGATACGCAGTATTTT. Its protein is CSASRDSDTQYF.

This clonotype was counted ten times or more. The genes are TRBV15 and TRBJ2-6, with unresolved D. This CDR3 is built from 17 residues. V was pared by 4 bases and J by 0 bases, with 13 bases between. Germline V CDR1 and CDR2: LNHNV, YYDKDF (reference sequence). The CDR3 is CATSILYAISGANVLTF. The CDR3 DNA follows: TGTGCCACCAGCATCCTCTACGCGATCTCTGGGGCCAACGTCCTGACTTTC.

The chain has TRBV15 and TRBJ2-3; D may be TRBD2 (5 bases). Germline-derived CDR1 and CDR2 are LNHNV and YYDKDF (reference sequence). Trimming left V 3 bases short and J 4 bases short, with 20 bases between. This CDR3 is built from 17 residues. This CDR3 is CATSRSPGITPPDTQYF. The CDR3 coding sequence is TGTGCCACCAGCAGGTCTCCCGGGATCACCCCTCCAGATACGCAGTATTTT.

The chain uses TRBV10-3 and TRBJ2-1, with 8 bases identical to TRBD1. From germline, CDR1 is ENHRY and CDR2 SYGVKD. The V and J ends lost 2 bases and 9 bases, in that order; junction bases with no gene match: 9. This CDR3 is built from 15 residues. CDR3 loop: CAISETTQGAGEQFF. The CDR3 bases are TGTGCCATCAGTGAGACCACCCAGGGGGCGGGTGAGCAGTTCTTC.

This clonotype occurred a few times. V gene TRBV11-2 combines with J gene TRBJ2-5; TRBD2 might be the D (6 bases). From germline, CDR1 is SGHAT and CDR2 FQNNGV. V was clipped by 2 bases and J by 2 bases, with 15 bases between them. This CDR3 region has 16 residues. The CDR3 region has the DNA TGTGCCAGCAGCTTATATAGGACTATAACACAAGAGACCCAGTACTTC. This encodes CASSLYRTITQETQYF.

This clonotype was found a few times. The chain recombines TRBV12-3 or TRBV12-4 with TRBJ2-5; D possibly corresponds to TRBD2 (6 bases). This CDR3 contains 13 residues. Trimming took off 7 bases at V and 5 bases at J, with 14 bases between the two ends. The CDR3 DNA is TGTGCCAGCACCTCCCCCCTAGCGGAGACCCAGTACTTC. Encoded protein: CASTSPLAETQYF.

This clonotype was detected only a few times. This chain uses TRBV6-6 with TRBJ2-5, with D tentatively TRBD1 (5 bases). Deletions cut 5 bases from V and 4 bases from J, with 11 bases between. From germline, CDR1 is MNHNY and CDR2 SVGAGI (reference sequence). The length of the CDR3 is 13 residues. The CDR3 DNA sequence: TGTGCCAGCAGTAACAAAGACAGAGAGACCCAGTACTTC. Translating it yields CASSNKDRETQYF.

This chain connects TRBV7-2 to TRBJ2-4, with D possibly matching TRBD1 (6 bases). Looked up from germline, CDR1 is SGHTA and CDR2 is FQGNSA. The V gene lost 7 bases and the J gene lost 0 bases, with 13 bases spanning the gap. The CDR3 spans 15 residues. The CDR3 DNA reads as TGTGCCAGCACTCAAGGGGGTCTAGCCAAAAACATTCAGTACTTC. The encoded protein is CASTQGGLAKNIQYF. Drawing the rest from reference TRBV7-2 and TRBJ2-4, the complete variable domain is GAGVSQSPSNKVTEKGKDVELRCDPISGHTALYWYRQSLGQGLEFLIYFQGNSAPDKSGLPSDRFSAERTGGSVSTLTIQRTQQEDSAVYLCASTQGGLAKNIQYFGAGTRLSVL.